This T cell receptor beta chain is drawn from a study of T cells in localized non-small cell lung cancer. The study's findings and limits: Tumor showed lower T cell clonality than uninvolved adjacent lung, where it was highest. Sequencing covered just one tumor region, so heterogeneity cannot be ruled out. Greater T cell density in blood accompanied longer overall survival. Appearances in adjacent lung were noted for a median roughly 50 of the top 100 tumor clones.

The CDR3 contains 15 residues. Germline-derived CDR1 and CDR2 are SGHTA and FQGNSA. V gave up 5 bases and J gave up 2 bases, with 13 bases separating them. Note on this clone: Its antigen is not known.

Clones were read by immunoSEQ multiplex PCR, and TCRdb kept only the in-frame ones, dropping some. Among under 70,000 clones, about nine tenths were seen once, and the ten largest hold 5.2%. This sequence originates from a woman aged 40-69 years with stage I lung adenocarcinoma. This chain connects TRBV7-2 to TRBJ1-3, with D possibly matching TRBD1 (6 bases). Sequencing was performed on peripheral blood, taken before any cancer treatment. DNA of the CDR3: TGTGCCAGCAGCCCTCATACAGGGACTGGAAACACCATATATTTT. It specifies CASSPHTGTGNTIYF. Full variable domain (remainder filled in from reference TRBV7-2 and TRBJ1-3): GAGVSQSPSNKVTEKGKDVELRCDPISGHTALYWYRQSLGQGLEFLIYFQGNSAPDKSGLPSDRFSAERTGGSVSTLTIQRTQQEDSAVYLCASSPHTGTGNTIYFGEGSWLTVV.